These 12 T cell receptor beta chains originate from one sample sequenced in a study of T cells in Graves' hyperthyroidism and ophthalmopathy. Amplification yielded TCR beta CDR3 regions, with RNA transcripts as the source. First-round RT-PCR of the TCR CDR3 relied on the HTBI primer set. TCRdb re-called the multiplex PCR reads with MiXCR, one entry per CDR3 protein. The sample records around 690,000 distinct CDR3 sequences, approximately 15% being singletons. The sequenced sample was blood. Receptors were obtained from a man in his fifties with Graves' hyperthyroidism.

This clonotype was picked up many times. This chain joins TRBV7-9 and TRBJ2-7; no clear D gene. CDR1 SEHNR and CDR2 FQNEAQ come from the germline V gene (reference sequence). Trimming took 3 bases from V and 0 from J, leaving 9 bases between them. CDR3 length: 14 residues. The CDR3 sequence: CASSLQAFSYEQYF. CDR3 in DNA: TGTGCCAGCAGCTTGCAGGCTTTCTCCTACGAGCAGTACTTC.

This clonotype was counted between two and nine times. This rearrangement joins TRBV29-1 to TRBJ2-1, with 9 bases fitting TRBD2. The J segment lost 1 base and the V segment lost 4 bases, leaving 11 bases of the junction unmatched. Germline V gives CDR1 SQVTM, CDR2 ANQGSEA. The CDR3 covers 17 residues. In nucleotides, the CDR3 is TGCAGCGTTGCAGATTGGCGGGAGGGCCGGTCCTACAATGAGCAGTTCTTC. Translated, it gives CSVADWREGRSYNEQFF.

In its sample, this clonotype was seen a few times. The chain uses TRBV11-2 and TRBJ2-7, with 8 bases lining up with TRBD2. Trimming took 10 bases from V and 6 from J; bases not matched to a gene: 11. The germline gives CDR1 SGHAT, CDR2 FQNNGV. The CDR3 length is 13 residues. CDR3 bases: TGTGCCATTGGAAGCGGGAGCGGTGGCGAGCAGTACTTC. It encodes CAIGSGSGGEQYF.

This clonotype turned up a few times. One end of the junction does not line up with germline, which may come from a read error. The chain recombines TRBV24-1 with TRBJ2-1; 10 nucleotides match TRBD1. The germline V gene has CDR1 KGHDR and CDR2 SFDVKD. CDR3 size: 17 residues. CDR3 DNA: TGTGCCACCAGTGACCCCGACAGGGGGCGATCCTACAATGAGCTGTTCTTC. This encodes CATSDPDRGRSYNELFF.

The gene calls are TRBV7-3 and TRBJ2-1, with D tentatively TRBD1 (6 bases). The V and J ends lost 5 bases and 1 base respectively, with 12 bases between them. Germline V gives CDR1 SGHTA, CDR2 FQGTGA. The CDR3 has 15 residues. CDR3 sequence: CASSVQQGSYNEQFF. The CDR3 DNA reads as TGTGCCAGCAGCGTACAACAGGGATCCTACAATGAGCAGTTCTTC.

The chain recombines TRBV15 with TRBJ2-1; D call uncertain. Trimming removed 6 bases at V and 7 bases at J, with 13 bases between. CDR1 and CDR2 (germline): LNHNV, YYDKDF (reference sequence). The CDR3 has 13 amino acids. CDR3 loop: CATRKPMINEQFF. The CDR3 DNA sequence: TGTGCCACCAGAAAGCCCATGATAAATGAGCAGTTCTTC.

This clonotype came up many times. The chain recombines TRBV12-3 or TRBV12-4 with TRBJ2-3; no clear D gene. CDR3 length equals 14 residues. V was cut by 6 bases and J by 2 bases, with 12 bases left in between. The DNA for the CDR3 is TGTGCCAGCAGCCCATCCAAAATCACAGATACGCAGTATTTT. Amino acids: CASSPSKITDTQYF.

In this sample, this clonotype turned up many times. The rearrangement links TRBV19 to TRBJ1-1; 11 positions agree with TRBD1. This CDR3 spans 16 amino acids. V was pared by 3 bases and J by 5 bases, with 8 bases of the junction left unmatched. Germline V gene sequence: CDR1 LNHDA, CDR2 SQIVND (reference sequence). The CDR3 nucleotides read TGTGCCAGTAGTATGGGACCGGGACAGGGGGTGACTGAAGCTTTCTTT. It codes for CASSMGPGQGVTEAFF.

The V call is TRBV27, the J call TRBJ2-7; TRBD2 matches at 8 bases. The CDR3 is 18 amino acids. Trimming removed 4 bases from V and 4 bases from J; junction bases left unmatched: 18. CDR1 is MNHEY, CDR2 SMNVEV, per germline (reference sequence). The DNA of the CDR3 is TGTGCCAGCAGTTCCACGATCCTAGCGGGTAGTACCGCTTACGAGCAGTACTTC. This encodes CASSSTILAGSTAYEQYF.

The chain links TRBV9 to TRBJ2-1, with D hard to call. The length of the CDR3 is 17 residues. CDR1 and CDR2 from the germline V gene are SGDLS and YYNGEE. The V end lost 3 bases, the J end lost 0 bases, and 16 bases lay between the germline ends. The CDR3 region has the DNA TGTGCCAGCAGCGCTGACCCGGCTTTTAGCTCCTACAATGAGCAGTTCTTC. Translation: CASSADPAFSSYNEQFF.

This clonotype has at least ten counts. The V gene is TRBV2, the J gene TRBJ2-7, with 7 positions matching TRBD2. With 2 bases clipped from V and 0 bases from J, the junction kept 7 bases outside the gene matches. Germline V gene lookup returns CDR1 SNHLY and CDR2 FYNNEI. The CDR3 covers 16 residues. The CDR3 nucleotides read TGTGCCAGCAGTGAATCTCTAGCGGCCGGCTCCTACGAGCAGTACTTC. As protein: CASSESLAAGSYEQYF.

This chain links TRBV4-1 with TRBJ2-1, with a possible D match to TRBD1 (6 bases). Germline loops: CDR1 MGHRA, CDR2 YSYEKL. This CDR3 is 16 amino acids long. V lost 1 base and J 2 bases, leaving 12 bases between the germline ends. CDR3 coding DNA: TGCGCCAGCAGCCAAGGGAGAACAGGGACCTACAATGAGCAGTTCTTC. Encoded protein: CASSQGRTGTYNEQFF.